The clone carrying this T cell receptor (beta chain) was picked up one time. The target antigen is unknown. Production of TCR beta cDNA used around 0.45 ug total RNA together with a constant-region primer. For TCR beta, libraries were produced by three nested multiplex PCR rounds using slightly modified ARM-PCR. Amplification in the first two PCR rounds was performed using TRBV1-TRBV30 forward primers and a C-beta reverse primer for 9 to 11 cycles each. In TCRdb, the multiplex PCR reads were re-called with MiXCR into one record per CDR3 protein. This table holds fewer than 400,000 distinct CDR3 sequences, approximately 60% found once. These data belong to a study of tumor-infiltrating lymphocytes in primary liver carcinoma. Study information: Samples returned roughly 3.65 to 7.13 million productive TCRbeta reads, a yield that was similar across tissue types. Study observations and caveats: Tumor region pairs outstripped tumor-adjacent and tumor-blood pairs in overlap.

Germline DNA was extracted alongside blood RNA, which was obtained from unsorted whole blood. Before surgery, around 4 milliliters of EDTA blood were taken. The V end was cut by 6 bases, the J end by 5 bases, with 10 bases between. CDR1 and CDR2 from the germline V gene are ENHRY and SYGVKD. The CDR3 sequence is 12 residues long. This clonotype was sampled from a man in his forties with primary liver carcinoma and hepatitis B virus infection. The chain recombines TRBV10-3 with TRBJ2-5; D not resolved. Specimen: peripheral blood. The CDR3 loop is CAISGLEETQYF. CDR3 in DNA: TGTGCCATCAGCGGCCTGGAGGAGACCCAGTACTTC.